The clone carrying this TCR beta chain was observed once. The target antigen is unknown. This entry belongs to a study of shared clonotypes between healthy human individuals. Using immunoSEQ multiplex PCR, the repertoire was profiled, and TCRdb retains in-frame clones only, with some absent. The sample has roughly 2.1 million clones, about 93% seen once; the top ten hold under 2%. The V gene's germline CDR1 is SEHNR and CDR2 FQNEAQ (reference sequence). The V and J ends lost 7 bases and 3 bases respectively, with 14 bases between them. The CDR3 is 14 amino acids. Findings and caveats of the study: A generally larger estimated richness was seen in naive subsets than in memory subsets.

In the naive CD8 group, cells lacked CD45RO and were positively selected for CCR7, so terminally differentiated effector memory CD45RA+ cells were left out. This receptor was identified in a young man in good health. Some clones in this sample may be carry-over from other donors' samples. This rearrangement joins TRBV7-9 to TRBJ2-3; maybe TRBD1 (6 bases). Sequenced material: naive CD8+ T cells from PBMCs. For the CDR3, the DNA is TGTGCCAGCACCCACGGCGGACAGACAGATACGCAGTATTTT. Protein sequence: CASTHGGQTDTQYF.